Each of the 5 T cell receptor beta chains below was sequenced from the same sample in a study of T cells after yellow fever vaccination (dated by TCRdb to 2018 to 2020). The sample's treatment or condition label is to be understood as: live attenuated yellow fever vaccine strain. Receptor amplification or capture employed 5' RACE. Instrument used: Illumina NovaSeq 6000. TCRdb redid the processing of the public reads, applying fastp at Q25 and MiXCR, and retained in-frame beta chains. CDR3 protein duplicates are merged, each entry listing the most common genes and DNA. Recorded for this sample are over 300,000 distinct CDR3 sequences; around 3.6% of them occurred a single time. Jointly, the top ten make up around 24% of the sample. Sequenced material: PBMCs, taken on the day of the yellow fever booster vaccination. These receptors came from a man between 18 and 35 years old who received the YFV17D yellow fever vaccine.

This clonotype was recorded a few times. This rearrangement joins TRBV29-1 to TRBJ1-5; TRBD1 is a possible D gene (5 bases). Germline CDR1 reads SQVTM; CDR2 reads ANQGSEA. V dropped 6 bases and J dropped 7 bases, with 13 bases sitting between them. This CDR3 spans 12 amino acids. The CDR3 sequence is CSVGEGQQPQHF. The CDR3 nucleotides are TGCAGCGTGGGGGAGGGGCAACAGCCCCAGCATTTT.

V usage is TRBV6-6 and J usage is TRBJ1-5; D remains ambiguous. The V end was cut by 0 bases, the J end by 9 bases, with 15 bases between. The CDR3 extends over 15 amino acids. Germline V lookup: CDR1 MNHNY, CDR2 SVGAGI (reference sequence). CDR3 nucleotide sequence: TGTGCCAGCAGTTACTCGATTACCGCAAATTGGCCCCAGCATTTT. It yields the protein CASSYSITANWPQHF.

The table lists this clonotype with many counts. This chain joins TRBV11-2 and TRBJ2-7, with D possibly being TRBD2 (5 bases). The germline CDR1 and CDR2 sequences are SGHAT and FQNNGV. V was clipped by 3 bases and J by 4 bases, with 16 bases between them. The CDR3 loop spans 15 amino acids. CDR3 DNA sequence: TGTGCCAGCAGCTTGTCCTGGACCCCGGGATACGAGCAGTACGTC. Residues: CASSLSWTPGYEQYV.

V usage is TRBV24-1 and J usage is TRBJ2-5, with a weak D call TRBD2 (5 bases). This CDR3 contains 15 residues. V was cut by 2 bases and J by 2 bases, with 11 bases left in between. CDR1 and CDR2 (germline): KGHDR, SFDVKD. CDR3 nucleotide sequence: TGTGCCACCAGTGATTGGGAGATAGGGCAAGAGACCCAGTACTTC. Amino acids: CATSDWEIGQETQYF.

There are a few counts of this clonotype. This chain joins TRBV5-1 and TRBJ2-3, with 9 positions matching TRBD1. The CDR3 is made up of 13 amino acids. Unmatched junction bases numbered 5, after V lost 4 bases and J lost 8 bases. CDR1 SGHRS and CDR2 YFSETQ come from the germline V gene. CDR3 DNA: TGCGCCAGCAGCCCGAGGGACAGGGTTACGCAGTATTTT. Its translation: CASSPRDRVTQYF.